This paragraph covers one TCR beta chain sequence. Its antigen is not known. A junction boundary mismatches the germline segment, possibly from a read error. These data come from a study of Graves' ophthalmopathy and Graves' hyperthyroidism. Study conclusions and caveats: Among expanded thyroid clonotypes above 0.001 frequency, most also occurred in blood. At less than 71% sensitivity and approximately 72% specificity, the model predicted progression of the ophthalmopathy.

CDR1 and CDR2 (germline): ENHRY, SYGVKD. The CDR3 is 14 residues long. Amplification targeted the TCR beta CDR3 regions, with RNA transcripts as the source material. An opening RT-PCR round employed HTBI primers and preceded a second-round multiplex PCR. TCRdb re-derived calls from the multiplex PCR reads in MiXCR, one entry per CDR3 protein. The repertoire holds more than 550,000 distinct CDR3 sequences, with about two fifths as singletons. This clonotype was sampled from an adult man with Graves' ophthalmopathy. Sequencing was performed on peripheral blood. This sequence joins TRBV10-3 and TRBJ2-6; a possible D gene is TRBD1 (5 bases). CDR3 residues: CAISESGQGSTEAF. The DNA for the CDR3 is TGTGCCATCAGTGAGTCGGGGCAGGGAAGCACTGAAGCTTTC.